The 25 T cell receptor beta chains given below trace back to one sample, sequenced in a study of blood T cells in healthy people across ages. Next came a second PCR, run for about 7 to 12 cycles, which used a sample-barcoded 5' primer along with a J-beta primer mix. TCRdb re-derived calls from the 5' RACE reads in MiXCR, one entry per CDR3 protein. The sample carries approximately 490,000 distinct CDR3 sequences, less than 25% recorded once. In addition, the sample was reused for a study of T cells of mothers and their children.

Material: blood. These receptors were taken from a boy aged 10-17 years in good health.

The chain combines TRBV7-8 with TRBJ1-5; D unclear. V shed 1 base and J shed 2 bases, with 12 bases lying between them. Per the germline V gene, CDR1 is SGHVS and CDR2 is FQNEAQ. The CDR3 sequence is 16 residues long. In DNA, the CDR3 is TGTGCCAGCAGCTTAGACAGAGTGAGGGGCAATCAGCCCCAGCATTTT. It yields the protein CASSLDRVRGNQPQHF.

This clonotype was counted between two and nine times. V is TRBV7-9 and J is TRBJ2-4, with D maybe TRBD1 (6 bases). V lost 5 bases, J lost 0 bases, and 26 bases lay in between. The germline CDR1 and CDR2 sequences are SEHNR and FQNEAQ (reference sequence). There are 20 residues in the CDR3. The DNA of the CDR3 is TGTGCCAGCAGCAAGAAAGAGCCGGGCGCAGGGGCCTCAGCCAAAAACATTCAGTACTTC. Translation: CASSKKEPGAGASAKNIQYF.

The chain recombines TRBV24-1 with TRBJ2-5, with 8 positions matching TRBD1. Trimming removed 4 bases from V and 4 bases from J; junction bases left unmatched: 16. The germline gives CDR1 KGHDR, CDR2 SFDVKD. CDR3 size: 18 residues. CDR3 sequence: CATSDSGQGAGGGETQYF. DNA for the CDR3: TGTGCCACCAGTGACTCCGGACAGGGTGCAGGAGGAGGAGAGACCCAGTACTTC.

This clonotype was seen more than once but under ten times. The chain combines TRBV3-1 with TRBJ1-4; unclear D gene. This CDR3 is 11 amino acids long. The germline gives CDR1 LGHDT, CDR2 YNNKEL (reference sequence). Trimming cost V 6 bases and J 7 bases, with 6 bases left between them. CDR3 residues: CASRIGEKLFF. Written as DNA, the CDR3 is TGTGCCAGCAGAATAGGTGAAAAACTGTTTTTT.

This clonotype has just a few counts. This rearrangement joins TRBV5-6 to TRBJ2-1; 10 bases agree with TRBD2. Trimming at V came to 4 bases and at J to 4 bases, leaving 14 bases not matched to a gene. Looked up from germline, CDR1 is SGHDT and CDR2 is YYEEEE. The CDR3 covers 18 residues. The CDR3 reads CASSPTIWIAGGYNEQFF. The CDR3 bases are TGTGCCAGCAGCCCCACCATCTGGATAGCGGGAGGTTACAATGAGCAGTTCTTC. Complete variable domain (other parts from reference TRBV5-6 and TRBJ2-1): DAGVTQSPTHLIKTRGQQVTLRCSPKSGHDTVSWYQQALGQGPQFIFQYYEEEERQRGNFPDRFSGHQFPNYSSELNVNALLLGDSALYLCASSPTIWIAGGYNEQFFGPGTRLTVL.

The CDR3 protein is CASCTGGNEQFF. CDR3 in DNA: TGTGCCAGTTGTACAGGGGGGAATGAGCAGTTCTTC. This sequence joins TRBV27 and TRBJ2-1; 8 positions agree with TRBD1. Germline CDR1 reads MNHEY; CDR2 reads SMNVEV (reference sequence). V lost 9 bases and J lost 7; bases outside the gene matches: 5. This CDR3 is built from 12 residues.

This clonotype was counted only a few times. The J gene is TRBJ2-3, the V gene TRBV9; D possibly uses TRBD1 or TRBD2 (5 bases each). Germline values: CDR1 SGDLS, CDR2 YYNGEE. With 4 bases removed from V and 6 bases from J, the gap between germline ends came to 18 bases. The CDR3 has 15 amino acids. CDR3 DNA: TGTGCCAGCAGCCCGTGGGGACCCTCGGCGGATACGCAGTATTTT. Translated, it gives CASSPWGPSADTQYF.

This chain uses TRBV21-1 with TRBJ2-5. TRBV21-1 is shown as a pseudogene. This CDR3 has 11 amino acids. CDR3 region: CASSRLETQYF. CDR3 coding DNA: TGTGCCAGCAGCAGGTTGGAGACCCAGTACTTC.

Only a few counts were recorded for this clonotype. The chain is built from TRBV11-2 and TRBJ2-5, with 12 bases identical to TRBD2. The CDR3 sequence is 16 residues long. Trimming at V came to 5 bases and at J to 7 bases, leaving 11 bases not matched to a gene. CDR1 and CDR2 from the germline V gene are SGHAT and FQNNGV. The CDR3 DNA reads TGTGCCAGCAGCCCACACTCGGGACTAGCGGGCTGGACCCAGTACTTC. Translated: CASSPHSGLAGWTQYF.

This chain uses TRBV6-4 with TRBJ2-5; the D gene is possibly TRBD1 (5 bases). The closer fit of TRBJ2-7 to the DNA end suggests the J call may be wrong. CDR1 is MRHNA and CDR2 is SNTAGT in the germline V gene. This CDR3 has 15 amino acids. The CDR3 loop is CASRGNWTPPYEQYF. The CDR3 DNA reads TGTGCCAGCAGGGGGAACTGGACACCCCCCTACGAGCAGTACTTC.

The rearrangement uses TRBV6-1 and TRBJ1-3; possible D gene TRBD1, 5 bases. The CDR3 extends over 15 amino acids. Germline CDR1 MNHNS, CDR2 SASEGT. Trimming stripped 3 bases from V and 1 base from J, with 10 bases between. In nucleotides, the CDR3 is TGTGCCAGCAGTGAGAGCAGGGTGTCTGGAAACACCATATATTTT. This encodes CASSESRVSGNTIYF.

This clonotype was detected a few times. J is TRBJ2-5 and V is TRBV15; D call uncertain. V was trimmed by 0 bases and J by 0 bases, leaving 2 bases between them. CDR3 length: 13 amino acids. The germline CDR1 and CDR2 sequences are LNHNV and YYDKDF (reference sequence). This chain's CDR3 is CATSRDYQETQYF. Here the CDR3 DNA reads TGTGCCACCAGCAGAGACTACCAAGAGACCCAGTACTTC.

This clonotype came up a few times. The chain carries TRBV6-2 or TRBV6-3 and TRBJ1-2; a weak D match, TRBD1 (5 bases). The germline CDR1 and CDR2 sequences are MNHEY and SVGEGT. Trimming left V 1 base short and J 8 bases short, with 14 bases between. The CDR3 runs to 14 residues. This CDR3 is CASSYLSRVEGYTF. The CDR3 DNA is TGTGCCAGCAGTTACTTGTCCAGGGTGGAAGGCTACACCTTC.

The J gene is TRBJ1-6, the V gene TRBV6-2 or TRBV6-3; D is unclear. Germline CDR1 and CDR2: MNHEY and SVGEGT. The V end lost 2 bases, the J end lost 9 bases, and 8 bases lay between the germline ends. The CDR3 totals 13 residues. The CDR3 is CASSYEFASPLHF. CDR3 nucleotide sequence: TGTGCCAGCAGTTACGAATTCGCTTCACCCCTCCACTTT.

The chain joins TRBV7-9 to TRBJ2-5, with 14 bases aligning to TRBD2. Gene TRBJ2-1 matches the end of the DNA better, so the J call may be wrong. Germline V gene sequence: CDR1 SEHNR, CDR2 FQNEAQ (reference sequence). CDR3 length: 15 amino acids. The CDR3 sequence is CASSLTSGRGNEQFF. CDR3 in DNA: TGTGCCAGCAGCTTGACTAGCGGGAGGGGGAATGAGCAGTTCTTC.

This clonotype was counted a few times. The chain couples TRBV28 to TRBJ1-3; tentative D call: TRBD1 (6 bases). Trimming left V 3 bases short and J 0 bases short, with 12 bases between. The germline gives CDR1 MDHEN, CDR2 SYDVKM. The CDR3 is 16 residues long. The CDR3 DNA reads as TGTGCCAGCAGTTTCCTGGACAGTTTCTCTGGAAACACCATATATTTT. Translated: CASSFLDSFSGNTIYF.

The genes are TRBV20-1 and TRBJ2-3; D not resolved. The CDR3 runs 14 residues. Germline V gene sequence: CDR1 DFQATT, CDR2 SNEGSKA (reference sequence). The V end was cut by 4 bases, the J end by 2 bases, with 13 bases between. CDR3 loop: CSATEGWDTDTQYF. The CDR3 bases are TGCAGTGCTACCGAAGGGTGGGACACAGATACGCAGTATTTT.

This clonotype was seen a handful of times. V and J are TRBV29-1 and TRBJ2-7; 7 nucleotides match TRBD1. The CDR3 spans 13 residues. The ends lost 6 bases at V and 0 bases at J; junction bases unmatched: 5. The germline CDR1 and CDR2 sequences are SQVTM and ANQGSEA. The CDR3 region has the DNA TGCAGCGTGCCGGGACAGACCTCCTACGAGCAGTACTTC. Its protein is CSVPGQTSYEQYF.

This rearrangement joins TRBV27 to TRBJ1-6, with D perhaps matching TRBD1 (5 bases). The CDR3 consists of 17 residues. In germline, CDR1 is MNHEY, CDR2 SMNVEV (reference sequence). Between the trimmed V and J ends, which lost 2 bases and 4 bases, there was a span of 15 bases. The CDR3 nucleotides read TGTGCCAGCAGTTTAGGTGTGTCGGGGACTTATAATTCACCCCTCCACTTT. Its protein is CASSLGVSGTYNSPLHF.

The chain combines TRBV5-1 with TRBJ2-2; 10 bases agree with TRBD2. This CDR3 is built from 16 residues. In germline, CDR1 is SGHRS, CDR2 YFSETQ. J lost 0 bases, V lost 3 bases, and 2 bases had no gene match. CDR3 coding DNA: TGCGCCAGCAGCTCTGGACTAGCGGCGAACACCGGGGAGCTGTTTTTT. Translating gives CASSSGLAANTGELFF. Using reference TRBV5-1 and TRBJ2-2 for the parts outside the CDR3, the full variable domain is KAGVTQTPRYLIKTRGQQVTLSCSPISGHRSVSWYQQTPGQGLQFLFEYFSETQRNKGNFPGRFSGRQFSNSRSEMNVSTLELGDSALYLCASSSGLAANTGELFFGEGSRLTVL.

V gene TRBV29-1 combines with J gene TRBJ2-5, with 7 bases aligning to TRBD2. TRBJ2-1 explains the end of the DNA better; the J call may be wrong. Germline V lookup: CDR1 SQVTM, CDR2 ANQGSEA. The CDR3 runs to 15 residues. CDR3 region: CSVHGSGGSINEQFF. CDR3 nucleotides: TGCAGCGTTCATGGGAGTGGCGGGAGTATTAATGAGCAGTTCTTC.

This clonotype was observed a few times. The genes are TRBV21-1 and TRBJ2-3; the table assigns TRBD1, which was not confirmed against the DNA. TRBV21-1 is a recognized pseudogene. The CDR3 extends over 16 amino acids. CDR3 coding DNA: TGTGCCAGCAGCAAGTGGCGACAGGGAAGCACAGATACGCAGTATTTT. It is translated as CASSKWRQGSTDTQYF.

The rearrangement uses TRBV20-1 and TRBJ2-3, with D tentatively TRBD1 or TRBD2 (6 bases each). CDR1 DFQATT and CDR2 SNEGSKA come from the germline V gene (reference sequence). This CDR3 has 13 amino acids. The V end lost 6 bases, the J end lost 1 base, and 11 bases lay between the germline ends. The CDR3 reads CSAYRGGTDTQYF. Written as DNA, the CDR3 is TGCAGTGCCTATAGGGGGGGCACAGATACGCAGTATTTT.

The chain joins TRBV7-3 to TRBJ2-3; the match to TRBD1 covers 11 bases. The CDR3 is made up of 15 amino acids. From germline, CDR1 is SGHTA and CDR2 FQGTGA. The V and J ends lost 4 bases and 5 bases, in that order; junction bases with no gene match: 5. The chain's CDR3 is CASSWGTGGEDTQYF. Here the CDR3 DNA reads TGTGCCAGCAGCTGGGGGACAGGGGGGGAAGATACGCAGTATTTT. Full variable domain (remainder filled in from reference TRBV7-3 and TRBJ2-3): GAGVSQTPSNKVTEKGKYVELRCDPISGHTALYWYRQSLGQGPEFLIYFQGTGAADDSGLPNDRFFAVRPEGSVSTLKIQRTERGDSAVYLCASSWGTGGEDTQYFGPGTRLTVL.

A note on this clonotype: Just one base apart from a much larger clone, this may be a read error. The V and J genes are TRBV27 and TRBJ2-3; perhaps TRBD2 as D (6 bases). This CDR3 spans 13 amino acids. Germline lookup yields CDR1 MNHEY and CDR2 SMNVEV (reference sequence). Between the trimmed V and J ends, which lost 7 bases and 1 base, there was a span of 9 bases. The DNA for the CDR3 is TGTGCCAGCAACGGGAGAGGCACAGATACGCAGTATTTT. Translation: CASNGRGTDTQYF.